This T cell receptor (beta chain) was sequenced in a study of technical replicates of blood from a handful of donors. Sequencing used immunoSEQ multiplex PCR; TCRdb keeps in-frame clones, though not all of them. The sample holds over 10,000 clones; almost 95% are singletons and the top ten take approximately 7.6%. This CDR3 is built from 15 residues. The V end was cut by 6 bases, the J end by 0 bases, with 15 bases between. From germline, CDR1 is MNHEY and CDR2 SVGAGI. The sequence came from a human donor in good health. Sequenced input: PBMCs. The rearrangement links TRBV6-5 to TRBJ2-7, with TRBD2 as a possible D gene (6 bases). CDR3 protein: CASRSGAGNSYEQYF. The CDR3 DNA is TGTGCCAGCAGATCCGGGGCGGGGAACTCCTACGAGCAGTACTTC.